This T cell receptor beta chain was captured in a study of response to subunit inactivated influenza vaccine. General study findings and limits: Few new T cells, the authors suggested, are recruited by each seasonal influenza vaccination.

Of note for this clonotype: No antigen is known for it.

Germline V gene lookup returns CDR1 DFQATT and CDR2 SNEGSKA (reference sequence). The CDR3 is 14 amino acids. The V gene end was trimmed by 5 bases and the J gene end by 0 bases; junction bases not matched to a gene: 1. Using its own MiXCR run on the RT-PCR reads, TCRdb lists one record per CDR3 protein. The data show roughly 500,000 distinct CDR3 sequences, 15% to 20% seen once. The chain uses TRBV20-1 and TRBJ2-7, with 13 bases fitting TRBD2. This material consisted of CD4+ T cells sorted from PBMCs, taken roughly 24 months after vaccination. This TCR derives from a man aged 50 to 69 who received an inactivated influenza vaccine. This CDR3 reads CSAGLAGDSYEQYF. In nucleotides, the CDR3 is TGCAGTGCTGGACTAGCGGGGGACTCCTACGAGCAGTACTTC.